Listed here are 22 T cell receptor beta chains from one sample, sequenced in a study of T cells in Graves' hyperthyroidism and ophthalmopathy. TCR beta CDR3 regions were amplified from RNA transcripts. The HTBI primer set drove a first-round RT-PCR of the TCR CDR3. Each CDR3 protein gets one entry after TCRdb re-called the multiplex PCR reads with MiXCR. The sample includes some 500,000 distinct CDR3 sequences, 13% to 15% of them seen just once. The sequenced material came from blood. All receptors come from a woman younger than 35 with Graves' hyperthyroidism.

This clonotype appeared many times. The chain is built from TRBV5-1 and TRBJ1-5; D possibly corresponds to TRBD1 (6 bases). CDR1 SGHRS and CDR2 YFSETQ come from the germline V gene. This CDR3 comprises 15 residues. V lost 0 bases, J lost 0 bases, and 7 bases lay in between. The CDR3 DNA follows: TGCGCCAGCAGCTTGGGCAGGGGTAGCAATCAGCCCCAGCATTTT. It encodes CASSLGRGSNQPQHF.

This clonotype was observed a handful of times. Written as DNA, the CDR3 is TGTGCCAGCAGTTCGGGGGTGGGGTACGAGCAGTACTTC. It is translated as CASSSGVGYEQYF. The chain links TRBV12-3 or TRBV12-4 to TRBJ2-7; perhaps TRBD2 as D (6 bases). The CDR3 runs to 13 residues. Trimming took off 4 bases at V and 4 bases at J, with 11 bases between the two ends.

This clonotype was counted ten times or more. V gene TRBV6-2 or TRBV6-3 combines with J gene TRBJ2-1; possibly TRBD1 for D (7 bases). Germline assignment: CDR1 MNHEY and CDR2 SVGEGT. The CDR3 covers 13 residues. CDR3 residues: CATHLAGGRQQFF. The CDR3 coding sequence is TGTGCAACCCACCTGGCAGGGGGGAGACAGCAGTTCTTC.

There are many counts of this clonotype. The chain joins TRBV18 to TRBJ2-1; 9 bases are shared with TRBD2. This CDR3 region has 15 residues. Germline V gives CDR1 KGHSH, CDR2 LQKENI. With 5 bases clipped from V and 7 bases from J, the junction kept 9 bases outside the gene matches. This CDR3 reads CASSIPSGERNEQFF. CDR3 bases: TGTGCCAGCTCAATCCCTAGCGGGGAACGAAATGAGCAGTTCTTC.

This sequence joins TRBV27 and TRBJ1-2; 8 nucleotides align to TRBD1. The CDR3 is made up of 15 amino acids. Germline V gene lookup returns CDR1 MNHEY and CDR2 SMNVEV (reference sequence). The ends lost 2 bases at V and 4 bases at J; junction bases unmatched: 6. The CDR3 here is CASSLQGARTYGYTF. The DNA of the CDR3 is TGTGCCAGCAGTTTACAGGGGGCGCGAACCTATGGCTACACCTTC.

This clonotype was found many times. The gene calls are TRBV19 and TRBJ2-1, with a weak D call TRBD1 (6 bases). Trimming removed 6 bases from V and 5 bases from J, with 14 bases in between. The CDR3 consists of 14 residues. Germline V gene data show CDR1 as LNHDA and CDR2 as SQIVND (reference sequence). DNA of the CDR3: TGTGCCAGTAGGTGGGCAGAGGGGGACAATGAGCAGTTCTTC. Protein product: CASRWAEGDNEQFF.

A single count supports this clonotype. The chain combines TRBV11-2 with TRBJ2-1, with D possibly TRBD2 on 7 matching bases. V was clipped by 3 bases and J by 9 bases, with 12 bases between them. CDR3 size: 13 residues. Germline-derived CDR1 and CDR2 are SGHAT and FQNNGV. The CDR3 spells CASSLRGGTEQFF. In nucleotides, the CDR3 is TGTGCCAGCAGCTTGAGGGGGGGGACTGAGCAGTTCTTC.

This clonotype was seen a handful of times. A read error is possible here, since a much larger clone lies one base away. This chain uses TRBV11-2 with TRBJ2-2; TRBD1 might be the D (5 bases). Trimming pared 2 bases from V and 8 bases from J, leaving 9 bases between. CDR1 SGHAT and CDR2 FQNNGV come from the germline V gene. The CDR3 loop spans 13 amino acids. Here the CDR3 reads CASSLNRTGELFF. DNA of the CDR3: TGTGCCAGCAGCTTAAATAGGACAGGGGAGCTGTTTTTT.

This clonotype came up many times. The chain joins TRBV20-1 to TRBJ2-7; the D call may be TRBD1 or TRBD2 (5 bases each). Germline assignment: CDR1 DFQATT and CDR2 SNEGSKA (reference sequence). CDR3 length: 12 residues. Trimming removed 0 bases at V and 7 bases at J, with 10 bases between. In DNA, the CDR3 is TGCAGTGCTAGAGACTGGGACGGTGAGCAGTACTTC. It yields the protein CSARDWDGEQYF.

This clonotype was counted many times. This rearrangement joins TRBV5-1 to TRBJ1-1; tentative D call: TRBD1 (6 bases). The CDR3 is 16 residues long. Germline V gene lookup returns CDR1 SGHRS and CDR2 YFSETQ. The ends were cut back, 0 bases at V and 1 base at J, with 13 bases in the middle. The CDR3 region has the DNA TGCGCCAGCAGCTTGGGATTCGGACAGTCGAACACTGAAGCTTTCTTT. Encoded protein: CASSLGFGQSNTEAFF.

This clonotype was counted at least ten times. DNA for the CDR3: TGTGCCAGCAGTTTAGGGACAGGGCGACAAGAGACCCAGTACTTC. This sequence encodes CASSLGTGRQETQYF. The gene calls are TRBV12-3 or TRBV12-4 and TRBJ2-5; 8 bases agree with TRBD1. The CDR3 extends over 15 amino acids. V lost 1 base, J lost 2 bases, and 3 bases stayed unmatched.

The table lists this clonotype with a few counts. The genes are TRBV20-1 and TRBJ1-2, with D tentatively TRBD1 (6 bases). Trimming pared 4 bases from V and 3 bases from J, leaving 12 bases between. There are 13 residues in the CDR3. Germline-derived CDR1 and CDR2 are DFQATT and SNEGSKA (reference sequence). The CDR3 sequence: CSATTGMHYGYTF. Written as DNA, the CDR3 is TGCAGTGCTACAACAGGGATGCACTATGGCTACACCTTC.

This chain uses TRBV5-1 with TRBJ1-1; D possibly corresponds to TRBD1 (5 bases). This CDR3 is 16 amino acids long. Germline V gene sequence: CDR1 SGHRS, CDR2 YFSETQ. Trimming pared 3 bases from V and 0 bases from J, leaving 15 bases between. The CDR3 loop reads CASSWVSLGVNTEAFF. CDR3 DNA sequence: TGCGCCAGCAGCTGGGTGTCCCTGGGGGTGAACACTGAAGCTTTCTTT.

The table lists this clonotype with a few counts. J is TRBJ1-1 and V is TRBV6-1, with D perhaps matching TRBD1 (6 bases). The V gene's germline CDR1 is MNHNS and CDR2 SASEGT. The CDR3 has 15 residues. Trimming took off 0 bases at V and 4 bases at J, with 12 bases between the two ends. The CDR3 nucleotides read TGTGCCAGCAGTGAAGCCGAGGGAGGGGGCACTGAAGCTTTCTTT. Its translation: CASSEAEGGGTEAFF.

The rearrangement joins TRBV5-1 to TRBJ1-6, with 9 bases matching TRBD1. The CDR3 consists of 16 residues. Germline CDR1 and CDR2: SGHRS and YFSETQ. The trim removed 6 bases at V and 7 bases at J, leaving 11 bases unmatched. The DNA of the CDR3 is TGCGCCAGCACCTTTATTGGGACAGGGATGAATTCACCCCTCCACTTT. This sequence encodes CASTFIGTGMNSPLHF. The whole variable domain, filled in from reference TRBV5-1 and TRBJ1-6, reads KAGVTQTPRYLIKTRGQQVTLSCSPISGHRSVSWYQQTPGQGLQFLFEYFSETQRNKGNFPGRFSGRQFSNSRSEMNVSTLELGDSALYLCASTFIGTGMNSPLHFGNGTRLTVT.

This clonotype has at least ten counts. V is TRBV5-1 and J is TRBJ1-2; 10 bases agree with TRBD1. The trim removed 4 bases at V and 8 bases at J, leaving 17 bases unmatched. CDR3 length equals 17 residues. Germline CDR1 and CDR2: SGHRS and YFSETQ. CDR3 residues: CASSGGRTGQGQWGYTF. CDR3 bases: TGCGCCAGCAGCGGGGGACGAACGGGACAGGGGCAGTGGGGCTACACCTTC.

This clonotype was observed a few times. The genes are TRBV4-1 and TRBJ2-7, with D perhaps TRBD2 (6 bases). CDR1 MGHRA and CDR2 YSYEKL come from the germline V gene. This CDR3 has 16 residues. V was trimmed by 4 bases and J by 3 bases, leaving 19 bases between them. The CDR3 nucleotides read TGCGCCAGCAGCCTCACCTTGAGACTAGTCCGCTACGAGCAGTACGTC. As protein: CASSLTLRLVRYEQYV.

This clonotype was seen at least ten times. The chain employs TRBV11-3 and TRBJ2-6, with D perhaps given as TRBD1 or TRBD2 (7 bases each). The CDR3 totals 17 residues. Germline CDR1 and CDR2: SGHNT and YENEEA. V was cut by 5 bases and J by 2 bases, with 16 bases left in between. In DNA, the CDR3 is TGTGCCAGCAGCCCCAGGGGGGGGGCAGCTGGGGCCAACGTCCTGACTTTC. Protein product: CASSPRGGAAGANVLTF.

The CDR3 DNA sequence: TGCGGCACGATAGCGGGTACGAACACCGGGGAGCTGTTTTTT. Protein product: CGTIAGTNTGELFF. The chain couples TRBV20-1 to TRBJ2-2; 7 bases agree with TRBD2. The CDR3 has 14 amino acids. The germline CDR1 and CDR2 sequences are DFQATT and SNEGSKA (reference sequence).

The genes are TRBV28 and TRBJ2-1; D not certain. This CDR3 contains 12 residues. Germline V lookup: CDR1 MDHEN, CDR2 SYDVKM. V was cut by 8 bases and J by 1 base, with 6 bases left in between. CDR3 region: CASLGSYNEQFF. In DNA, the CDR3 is TGTGCCAGCCTGGGGTCCTACAATGAGCAGTTCTTC. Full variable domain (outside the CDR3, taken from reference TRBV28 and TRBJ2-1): DVKVTQSSRYLVKRTGEKVFLECVQDMDHENMFWYRQDPGLGLRLIYFSYDVKMKEKGDIPEGYSVSREKKERFSLILESASTNQTSMYLCASLGSYNEQFFGPGTRLTVL.

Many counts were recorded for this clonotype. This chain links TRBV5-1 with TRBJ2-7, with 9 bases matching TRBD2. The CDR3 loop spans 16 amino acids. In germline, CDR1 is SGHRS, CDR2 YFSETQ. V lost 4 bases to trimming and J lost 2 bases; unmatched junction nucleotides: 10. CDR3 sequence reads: CASSPRTASGTYEQYF. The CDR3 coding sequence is TGCGCCAGCAGCCCTAGGACAGCTAGCGGGACCTACGAGCAGTACTTC.

This chain's CDR3 is CARAVQGKISGNTIYF. DNA of the CDR3: TGTGCCCGGGCCGTTCAGGGGAAAATTTCCGGAAACACCATATATTTT. The V call is TRBV30, the J call TRBJ1-3; tentatively, D is TRBD1 (6 bases). Germline CDR1 GTSNPN, CDR2 SVGIG (reference sequence). The length of the CDR3 is 16 residues. Trimming left V 8 bases short and J 4 bases short, with 24 bases between.